What follows are 9 T cell receptor beta chains derived from one specimen sequenced in a study of blood T cell repertoires in COVID-19. The assay was immunoSEQ multiplex PCR, and TCRdb's table has in-frame clones only and misses some. The table records 150,000 or so clones, about 85% of them present only once. The sequencing input was peripheral blood. The receptors originated from a woman between 65 and 79 years old with COVID-19, enrolled during active disease.

The rearrangement uses TRBV6-1 and TRBJ2-7, with D uncertain. Trimming took 1 base from V and 8 from J, leaving 12 bases between them. This CDR3 is built from 13 residues. Germline V gene data show CDR1 as MNHNS and CDR2 as SASEGT. CDR3 sequence (DNA): TGTGCCAGCAGTGAAGTTGTAGCCGATAAGCAGTACTTC. Translating gives CASSEVVADKQYF.

The chain has TRBV28 and TRBJ1-5, with D unresolved. CDR3 length: 17 amino acids. V lost 10 bases, J lost 3 bases, and 25 bases lay in between. From germline, CDR1 is MDHEN and CDR2 SYDVKM. The CDR3 region is CAILSRARGDDNQPQHF. CDR3 DNA sequence: TGTGCCATCCTCTCGAGGGCCCGGGGAGACGACAATCAGCCCCAGCATTTT. The whole variable domain, filled in from reference TRBV28 and TRBJ1-5, reads DVKVTQSSRYLVKRTGEKVFLECVQDMDHENMFWYRQDPGLGLRLIYFSYDVKMKEKGDIPEGYSVSREKKERFSLILESASTNQTSMYLCAILSRARGDDNQPQHFGDGTRLSIL.

V is TRBV5-1 and J is TRBJ2-2; 12 nucleotides agree with TRBD2. The V and J ends lost 4 bases and 3 bases, in that order; junction bases with no gene match: 13. This CDR3 is 19 amino acids long. Germline CDR1 SGHRS, CDR2 YFSETQ. The DNA of the CDR3 is TGCGCCAGCAGCCCCGGACTAGCGGGGACACCCGGTGACACCGGGGAGCTGTTTTTT. It yields the protein CASSPGLAGTPGDTGELFF.

The rearrangement uses TRBV5-1 and TRBJ1-4; possible D gene TRBD1, 6 bases. CDR1 is SGHRS, CDR2 YFSETQ, per germline. Trimming shortened V by 6 bases and J by 7 bases, and 16 bases separated the two germline ends. This CDR3 is built from 14 residues. The CDR3 region has the DNA TGCGCCAGCACTCCGGGCAGGGGTGTTGAAAAACTGTTTTTT. It yields the protein CASTPGRGVEKLFF.

CDR3: CASQSGATSYEQYF. Here the CDR3 DNA reads TGTGCCAGTCAAAGCGGGGCTACCTCCTACGAGCAGTACTTC. The V gene is TRBV28, the J gene TRBJ2-7; 7 nucleotides line up with TRBD2. The CDR3 extends over 14 amino acids. The ends lost 9 bases at V and 0 bases at J; junction bases unmatched: 8. Germline V gene data show CDR1 as MDHEN and CDR2 as SYDVKM.

V and J are TRBV5-5 and TRBJ1-1, with a weak D call TRBD1 (6 bases). Germline V gene sequence: CDR1 SGHKS, CDR2 YYEKEE (reference sequence). CDR3 length: 14 residues. Trimming pared 2 bases from V and 5 bases from J, leaving 13 bases between. The CDR3, as DNA: TGTGCCAGCAGCTTAAATACAGGGTTTACTGAAGCTTTCTTT. Protein sequence: CASSLNTGFTEAFF.

The chain combines TRBV29-1 with TRBJ1-1; the match to TRBD1 covers 11 bases. Trimming cost V 6 bases and J 4 bases; bases outside gene matches: 7. The CDR3 is 14 residues long. Germline CDR1 reads SQVTM; CDR2 reads ANQGSEA. In DNA, the CDR3 is TGCAGCGTCTCAAGGACAGGGGGCTTCACTGAAGCTTTCTTT. Protein: CSVSRTGGFTEAFF.

This clone was seen a single time. The CDR3 sequence is CASSQDTVNYGYTF. DNA of the CDR3: TGTGCCAGCAGCCAAGATACGGTTAACTATGGCTACACCTTC. The chain employs TRBV3-1 (or the pseudogene TRBV3-2) and TRBJ1-2, with D uncertain. Trimming removed 0 bases at V and 1 base at J, with 6 bases between. The CDR3 is 14 residues long. Germline V gives CDR1 LGHDT, CDR2 YNNKEL (reference sequence).

The chain has TRBV5-8 and TRBJ2-5; tentatively, D is TRBD1 (6 bases). V was pared by 2 bases and J by 3 bases, with 11 bases between. CDR3 length equals 14 residues. From germline, CDR1 is SGHTS and CDR2 YDEGEE. The DNA for the CDR3 is TGTGCCAGCAGCTTTACAGGGTTTAAAGAGACCCAGTACTTC. This codes for CASSFTGFKETQYF.